Below are 21 T cell receptor beta chains sequenced from a single sample in a study of identifying expanded T cells in peripheral blood. The assay was immunoSEQ multiplex PCR, and TCRdb's table has in-frame clones only and misses some. The sample comprises 85,000 to 100,000 clones, approximately 88% of which are singletons, and 3% to 4% rests with the top ten. Sequenced input: blood. These receptors were collected from a person aged 18 to 70 in good health.

The chain combines TRBV9 with TRBJ1-2, with 11 bases aligning to TRBD1. Germline V lookup: CDR1 SGDLS, CDR2 YYNGEE. The CDR3 has 15 amino acids. Trimming cost V 4 bases and J 4 bases; bases outside gene matches: 6. DNA of the CDR3: TGTGCCAGCAGCCCCTCCGGGACAGGGGGCTATGGCTACACCTTC. Its protein is CASSPSGTGGYGYTF.

The rearrangement links TRBV5-1 to TRBJ2-6; D could derive from TRBD1 or TRBD2 (5 bases each). Germline-derived CDR1 and CDR2 are SGHRS and YFSETQ. The CDR3 has 17 amino acids. Trimming cost V 0 bases and J 0 bases, with 10 bases left between them. CDR3 sequence: CASSLARESSGANVLTF. In DNA form, the CDR3 reads TGCGCCAGCAGCTTGGCCAGGGAGAGCTCTGGGGCCAACGTCCTGACTTTC.

The V gene is TRBV4-3, the J gene TRBJ1-2; no clear D gene. V lost 0 bases and J 11 bases, leaving 16 bases between the germline ends. The CDR3 spans 14 residues. From germline, CDR1 is LGHNA and CDR2 YSLEER. The CDR3 spells CASSQDSWVGLYTF. DNA for the CDR3: TGCGCCAGCAGCCAAGATTCGTGGGTCGGCTTATACACCTTC.

The chain is built from TRBV6-1 and TRBJ2-7; D gene uncertain. Germline CDR1 and CDR2: MNHNS and SASEGT. V gave up 5 bases and J gave up 4 bases, with 18 bases separating them. This CDR3 region has 15 residues. The CDR3 region is CASSTPGLGNYEQYF. DNA for the CDR3: TGTGCCAGCAGTACGCCCGGGCTGGGTAATTACGAGCAGTACTTC.

This sequence joins TRBV6-4 and TRBJ2-1; D assignment may be TRBD1 or TRBD2 (5 bases each). Germline-derived CDR1 and CDR2 are MRHNA and SNTAGT. There are 15 residues in the CDR3. V shed 3 bases and J shed 7 bases, with 16 bases lying between them. The CDR3 spells CASSERGDGQNEQFF. The DNA of the CDR3 is TGTGCCAGCAGTGAAAGAGGGGACGGTCAGAATGAGCAGTTCTTC.

This chain connects TRBV9 to TRBJ2-5; D perhaps matches TRBD2 (6 bases). The CDR3 sequence is 15 residues long. The germline V gene has CDR1 SGDLS and CDR2 YYNGEE. The V and J ends lost 3 bases and 9 bases respectively, with 21 bases between them. In nucleotides, the CDR3 is TGTGCCAGCAGCGGGGGGACTGGGATTCGTCGGGCCCAGTACTTC. Translation: CASSGGTGIRRAQYF.

V and J are TRBV25-1 and TRBJ1-2; TRBD1 aligns across 10 bases. CDR1 is MGHDK and CDR2 is SYGVNS in the germline V gene. The V gene end was trimmed by 6 bases and the J gene end by 3 bases; junction bases not matched to a gene: 10. This CDR3 region has 16 residues. As DNA, the CDR3 is TGTGCCAGCAGAGCCAATGGAGGACAGGGGGACTATGGCTACACCTTC. Protein sequence: CASRANGGQGDYGYTF.

V is TRBV6-5 and J is TRBJ2-7, with unresolved D. Trimming shortened V by 5 bases and J by 6 bases, and 17 bases separated the two germline ends. The CDR3 is 14 residues long. Germline CDR1 is MNHEY and CDR2 is SVGAGI. CDR3 amino acids: CASSPPGPAGEQYF. The CDR3 nucleotides are TGTGCCAGCAGTCCTCCGGGCCCGGCTGGCGAGCAGTACTTC.

The sample holds one count of this clone. This chain links TRBV2 with TRBJ2-1; tentative D call: TRBD2 (6 bases). Looked up from germline, CDR1 is SNHLY and CDR2 is FYNNEI. This CDR3 region has 13 residues. V lost 7 bases and J lost 9, with 16 bases in between. The CDR3 spells CASITGGGVEQFF. In nucleotides, the CDR3 is TGTGCCAGCATAACCGGGGGTGGAGTTGAGCAGTTCTTC.

This chain links TRBV28 with TRBJ1-1; D call uncertain. Germline V CDR1 and CDR2: MDHEN, SYDVKM. This CDR3 is built from 11 residues. The ends were cut back, 7 bases at V and 7 bases at J, with 10 bases in the middle. The chain's CDR3 is CASTLRGEAFF. DNA of the CDR3: TGTGCCAGCACGTTACGGGGTGAAGCTTTCTTT.

This clone was picked up one time. The chain carries TRBV9 and TRBJ2-1; D is unresolved. Trimming pared 2 bases from V and 2 bases from J, leaving 8 bases between. CDR3 length equals 14 residues. Germline V CDR1 and CDR2: SGDLS, YYNGEE. The DNA of the CDR3 is TGTGCCAGCAGCGTGGAAACCCCCTACAATGAGCAGTTCTTC. This gives the protein CASSVETPYNEQFF.

The genes are TRBV6-6 and TRBJ2-7, with D perhaps TRBD1 (5 bases). The V gene's germline CDR1 is MNHNY and CDR2 SVGAGI (reference sequence). CDR3 length: 16 amino acids. V was shortened by 2 bases and J by 2 bases, with 16 bases between the two germline ends. The CDR3 loop reads CASSYPHNLGPYEQYF. CDR3 nucleotide sequence: TGTGCCAGCAGTTACCCCCACAATTTGGGGCCCTACGAGCAGTACTTC.

CDR3 bases: TGCGCCAGCAGCTTGGCCGAAGGCGGAAAACTGTTTTTT. Translating it yields CASSLAEGGKLFF. The J gene is TRBJ1-4, the V gene TRBV5-1; unclear D gene. This CDR3 is 13 amino acids long. In germline, CDR1 is SGHRS, CDR2 YFSETQ. Trimming removed 0 bases from V and 10 bases from J, with 10 bases in between.

The rearrangement uses TRBV13 and TRBJ2-6; 8 nucleotides agree with TRBD1. This CDR3 contains 19 residues. With V trimmed by 5 bases and J by 1 base, 13 bases remained unmatched. CDR1 PRHDT and CDR2 FYEKMQ come from the germline V gene (reference sequence). CDR3 bases: TGTGCCAGCAGCCCCGCCTTGAACAGGGGGATTTCTGGGGCCAACGTCCTGACTTTC. This sequence encodes CASSPALNRGISGANVLTF.

V and J are TRBV5-7 and TRBJ2-7; 9 positions match TRBD1. TRBV5-7 is known as an ORF, though its function is uncertain. Trimming cost V 4 bases and J 4 bases; bases outside gene matches: 9. This CDR3 is built from 15 residues. The CDR3 reads CASSPPRDREYEQYF. The CDR3 nucleotides read TGTGCCAGCAGCCCCCCCCGGGACAGGGAATACGAGCAGTACTTC.

This chain uses TRBV4-2 with TRBJ1-2; D uncertain. This CDR3 has 13 amino acids. Germline V gene data show CDR1 as LGHNA and CDR2 as YNFKEQ. Trimming took 0 bases from V and 5 from J, leaving 7 bases between them. The CDR3 is CASSQDLGYGYTF. The CDR3 nucleotides read TGTGCCAGCAGCCAAGATCTTGGGTATGGCTACACCTTC.

In its sample, this clone was seen many times. This sample also contains other DNA sequences that code for the same CDR3. The chain is built from TRBV6-4 and TRBJ2-1; TRBD2 matches at 9 bases. The CDR3 length is 15 residues. Looked up from germline, CDR1 is MRHNA and CDR2 is SNTAGT. Losses at the gene ends were 0 bases for V and 4 bases for J; bases not matched to a gene: 1. The CDR3 reads CASSDSSGSYNEQFF. DNA for the CDR3: TGTGCCAGCAGTGACTCTAGCGGGAGTTACAATGAGCAGTTCTTC.

The chain combines TRBV6-4 with TRBJ2-1, with 7 bases that match TRBD2. Germline lookup yields CDR1 MRHNA and CDR2 SNTAGT. J gave up 6 bases and V 3 bases, and 8 bases lay outside the gene matches. This CDR3 contains 15 residues. For the CDR3, the DNA is TGTGCCAGCAGTGAATCCTTGGGCGGGGGCAATGAGCAGTTCTTC. This sequence encodes CASSESLGGGNEQFF.

The V gene is TRBV7-9, the J gene TRBJ2-5; TRBD1 aligns across 10 bases. The V gene's germline CDR1 is SEHNR and CDR2 FQNEAQ (reference sequence). This CDR3 has 14 residues. Germline trimming cut 6 bases from V and 7 bases from J; bases unmatched to any gene: 8. The DNA for the CDR3 is TGTGCCAGCAGTTTCCTGACAGGGGGCGTGACCCAGTACTTC. Translation gives CASSFLTGGVTQYF.

The DNA of the CDR3 is TGTGCCAGCAGTGCGGACAGGGACACTGAAGCTTTCTTT. Amino acids: CASSADRDTEAFF. The J gene is TRBJ1-1, the V gene TRBV2; 8 nucleotides agree with TRBD1. The V segment lost 4 bases and the J segment 3 bases; nucleotides outside the gene matches: 1. Germline assignment: CDR1 SNHLY and CDR2 FYNNEI. The CDR3 loop spans 13 amino acids.

V gene TRBV18 combines with J gene TRBJ2-3; a possible D gene is TRBD2 (6 bases). From germline, CDR1 is KGHSH and CDR2 LQKENI. Trimming pared 7 bases from V and 0 bases from J, leaving 17 bases between. This CDR3 contains 16 residues. CDR3 sequence: CASFRGGEESTDTQYF. CDR3 bases: TGTGCCAGCTTTCGGGGCGGGGAGGAGAGCACAGATACGCAGTATTTT.